This is a list of T cell receptor beta chains from one sample in a study of blood T cell repertoires in COVID-19. Method: immunoSEQ multiplex PCR; TCRdb's copy keeps in-frame clones and lacks some. The sample lists approximately 210,000 clones, about four fifths seen once, with about 8.3% in the top ten. Sequencing used peripheral blood. The origin of the receptors is a woman aged 80 or over with COVID-19, enrolled during active disease. Both conserved end residues are part of each CDR3. D genes are given only for firm matches. Only some rows state a clone size, as once, few, many or a class for expanded clones.

abundance | d_gene | j_gene | v_gene | CDR3aa | CDR3nt
. | TRBD1 | TRBJ2-7 | TRBV9 | CASSAGQLTSYEQYF | TGTGCCAGCAGCGCGGGACAGCTCACCTCCTACGAGCAGTACTTC
. | TRBD2 | TRBJ2-7 | TRBV28 | CAVSLSSGHYEQYF | TGTGCCGTCAGCCTGTCTAGCGGGCACTACGAGCAGTACTTC
. | TRBD2 | TRBJ2-2 | TRBV9 | CASSVRASGGAGFGELFF | TGTGCCAGCAGCGTCCGGGCTAGCGGGGGGGCCGGTTTCGGGGAGCTGTTTTTT
few | . | TRBJ1-2 | TRBV7-2 | CASSPQAMPNYGYTF | TGTGCCAGCAGCCCCCAGGCCATGCCTAACTATGGCTACACCTTC
. | TRBD1 | TRBJ1-1 | TRBV7-9 | CASSPTGVTEAFF | TGTGCCAGCAGCCCGACAGGGGTCACTGAAGCTTTCTTT
. | TRBD2 | TRBJ2-2 | TRBV5-4 | CASSRTGGGTGELFF | TGTGCCAGCAGTCGAACCGGGGGGGGGACCGGGGAGCTGTTTTTT
. | . | TRBJ1-5 | TRBV5-6 | CASSLFGQPQHF | TGTGCCAGCAGCTTGTTCGGTCAGCCCCAGCATTTT
. | . | TRBJ1-1 | TRBV5-1 | CASREGDWIWNTEAFF | TGCGCCAGCAGGGAGGGCGATTGGATCTGGAACACTGAAGCTTTCTTT
. | . | TRBJ1-1 | TRBV7-3 | CASSAGVQTEAFF | TGTGCCAGCAGCGCAGGGGTTCAAACTGAAGCTTTCTTT
. | . | TRBJ1-3 | TRBV3-1/TRBV3-2 | CASSQVQRAGNTIYF | TGTGCCAGCAGCCAAGTCCAGAGGGCCGGAAACACCATATATTTT
. | TRBD1 | TRBJ1-1 | TRBV3-1/TRBV3-2 | CASSQTTGGRGAFF | TGTGCCAGCAGCCAGACGACAGGGGGGAGAGGAGCTTTCTTT
. | . | TRBJ2-5 | TRBV5-1 | CASSLGQQQETQYF | TGCGCCAGCAGCTTGGGACAGCAACAAGAGACCCAGTACTTC
. | . | TRBJ1-4 | TRBV7-6 | CASSASGGSAATNEKLFF | TGTGCCAGCAGCGCCTCGGGGGGATCGGCCGCAACTAATGAAAAACTGTTTTTT
. | . | TRBJ2-5 | TRBV5-1 | CASGLPGSGHKSTQYF | TGCGCCAGCGGCCTCCCCGGGTCCGGCCACAAGAGTACCCAGTACTTC
. | . | TRBJ2-2 | TRBV28 | CASGGPLAGYTGELFF | TGTGCCAGCGGAGGACCTCTCGCCGGTTACACCGGGGAGCTGTTTTTT
. | . | TRBJ2-5 | TRBV2 | CASKLDLQETQYF | TGTGCCAGCAAGCTGGACTTACAAGAGACCCAGTACTTC
. | TRBD2 | TRBJ2-1 | TRBV19 | CASTDSGRGNEQFF | TGTGCCAGTACGGATAGCGGGAGGGGTAATGAGCAGTTCTTC
. | . | TRBJ2-7 | TRBV23-1 | CASCPGSYEQYF | TGCGCCAGTTGTCCGGGCTCCTACGAGCAGTACTTC
. | TRBD2 | TRBJ2-5 | TRBV5-1 | CASSLISGSTQETQYF | TGCGCCAGCAGCTTAATTAGCGGGAGCACCCAAGAGACCCAGTACTTC
. | . | TRBJ2-3 | TRBV15 | CATSRDRLGSTDTQYF | TGTGCCACCAGCAGAGATCGTCTAGGCAGCACAGATACGCAGTATTTT
. | . | TRBJ2-4 | TRBV7-9 | CASSLPGSAKNIQYF | TGTGCCAGCAGCTTACCAGGGTCAGCCAAAAACATTCAGTACTTC
. | . | TRBJ1-1 | TRBV9 | CASSRDSHAEAFF | TGTGCCAGCAGCCGCGACAGTCACGCTGAAGCTTTCTTT
. | . | TRBJ1-4 | TRBV28 | CATARGLGEKLFF | TGTGCCACAGCCAGGGGATTAGGTGAAAAACTGTTTTTT
. | . | TRBJ1-1 | TRBV5-5 | CASSLGQDTHAFF | TGTGCCAGCAGCTTGGGGCAGGACACCCACGCTTTCTTT
. | . | TRBJ1-4 | TRBV11-2 | CASSLSNPGGNEKLFF | TGTGCCAGCAGCTTGTCCAATCCCGGGGGGAATGAAAAACTGTTTTTT
. | . | TRBJ1-2 | TRBV2 | CATSQESRVQYTF | TGTGCCACGTCCCAGGAGAGCAGGGTACAGTACACCTTC
. | TRBD2 | TRBJ2-7 | TRBV15 | CATSRELANSYEQYF | TGTGCCACCAGCAGAGAACTAGCGAACTCCTACGAGCAGTACTTC
. | . | TRBJ1-6 | TRBV6-1 | CASQLVLGGSPLHF | TGTGCCAGCCAGTTGGTGCTCGGGGGTTCACCCCTCCACTTT